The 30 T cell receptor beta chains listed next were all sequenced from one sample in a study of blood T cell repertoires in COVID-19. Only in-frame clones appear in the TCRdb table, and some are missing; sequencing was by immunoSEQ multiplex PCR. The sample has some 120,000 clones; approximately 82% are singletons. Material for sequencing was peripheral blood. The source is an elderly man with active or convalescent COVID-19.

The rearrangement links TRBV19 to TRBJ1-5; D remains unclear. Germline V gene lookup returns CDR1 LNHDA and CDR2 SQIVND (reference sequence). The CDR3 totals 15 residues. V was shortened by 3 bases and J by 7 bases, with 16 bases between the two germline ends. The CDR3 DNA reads TGTGCCAGTAGTATGAACGCGGATTCCAGCCAGCCCCAGCATTTT. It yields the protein CASSMNADSSQPQHF.

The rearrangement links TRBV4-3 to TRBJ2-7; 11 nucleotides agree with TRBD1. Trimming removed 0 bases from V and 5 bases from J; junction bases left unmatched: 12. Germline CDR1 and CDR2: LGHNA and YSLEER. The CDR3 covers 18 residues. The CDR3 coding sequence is TGCGCCAGCAGCCAAGAGTTTCTTACCGGGACAGGGGGTCACGAGCAGTACTTC. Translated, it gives CASSQEFLTGTGGHEQYF.

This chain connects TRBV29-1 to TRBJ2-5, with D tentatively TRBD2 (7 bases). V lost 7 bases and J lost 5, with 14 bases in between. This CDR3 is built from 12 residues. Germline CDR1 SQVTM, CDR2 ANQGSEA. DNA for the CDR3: TGCAGCGCCGAGGGGGGGCGGGAGACCCAGTACTTC. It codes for CSAEGGRETQYF. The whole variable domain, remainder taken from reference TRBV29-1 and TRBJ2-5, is SAVISQKPSRDICQRGTSLTIQCQVDSQVTMMFWYRQQPGQSLTLIATANQGSEATYESGFVIDKFPISRPNLTFSTLTVSNMSPEDSSIYLCSAEGGRETQYFGPGTRLLVL.

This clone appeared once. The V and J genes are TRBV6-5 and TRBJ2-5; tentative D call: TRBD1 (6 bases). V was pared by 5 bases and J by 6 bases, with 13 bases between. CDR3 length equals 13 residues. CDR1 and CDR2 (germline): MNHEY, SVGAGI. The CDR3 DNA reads TGTGCCAGCAGTCAGGGGCGCGTCCAGACCCAGTACTTC. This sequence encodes CASSQGRVQTQYF.

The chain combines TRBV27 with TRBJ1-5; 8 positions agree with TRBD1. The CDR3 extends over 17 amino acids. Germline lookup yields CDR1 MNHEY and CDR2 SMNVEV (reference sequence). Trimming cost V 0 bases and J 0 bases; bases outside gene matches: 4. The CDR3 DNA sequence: TGTGCCAGCAGTTTATCTCCGACAGGGGATAGCAATCAGCCCCAGCATTTT. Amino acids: CASSLSPTGDSNQPQHF.

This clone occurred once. Here the CDR3 reads CASSPWADTEAFF. CDR3 bases: TGTGCCAGCAGCCCGTGGGCAGACACTGAAGCTTTCTTT. The J gene is TRBJ1-1, the V gene TRBV5-4; D call uncertain. The CDR3 length is 13 residues. Deletions cut 4 bases from V and 3 bases from J, with 10 bases between. CDR1 is SGHNT, CDR2 YYREEE, per germline (reference sequence).

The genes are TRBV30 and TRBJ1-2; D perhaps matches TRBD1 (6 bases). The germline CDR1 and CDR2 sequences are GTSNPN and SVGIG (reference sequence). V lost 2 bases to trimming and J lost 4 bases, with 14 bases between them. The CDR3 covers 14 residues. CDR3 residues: CAWSRRQVLYGYTF. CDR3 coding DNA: TGTGCCTGGAGTAGGAGACAGGTGCTCTATGGCTACACCTTC.

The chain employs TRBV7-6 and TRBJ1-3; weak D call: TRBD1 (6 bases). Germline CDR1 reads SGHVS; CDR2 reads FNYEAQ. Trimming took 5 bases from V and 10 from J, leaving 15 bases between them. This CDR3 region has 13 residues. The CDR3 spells CASSPDFRGTIYF. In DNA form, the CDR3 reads TGTGCCAGCAGCCCGGATTTTAGGGGGACCATATATTTT.

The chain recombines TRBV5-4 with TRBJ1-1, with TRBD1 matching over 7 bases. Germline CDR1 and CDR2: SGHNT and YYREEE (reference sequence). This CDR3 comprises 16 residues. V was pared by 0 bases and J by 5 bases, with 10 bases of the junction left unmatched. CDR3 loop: CASSLGQGSQWTEAFF. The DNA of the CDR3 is TGTGCCAGCAGCTTGGGACAGGGCAGCCAGTGGACTGAAGCTTTCTTT.

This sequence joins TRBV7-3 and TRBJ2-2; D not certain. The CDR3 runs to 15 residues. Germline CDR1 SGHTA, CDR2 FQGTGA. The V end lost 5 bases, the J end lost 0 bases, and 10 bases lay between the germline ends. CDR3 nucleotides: TGTGCCAGCAGCGCCGGAGCGTCGAACACCGGGGAGCTGTTTTTT. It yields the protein CASSAGASNTGELFF. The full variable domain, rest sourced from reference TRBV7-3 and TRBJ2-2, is GAGVSQTPSNKVTEKGKYVELRCDPISGHTALYWYRQSLGQGPEFLIYFQGTGAADDSGLPNDRFFAVRPEGSVSTLKIQRTERGDSAVYLCASSAGASNTGELFFGEGSRLTVL.

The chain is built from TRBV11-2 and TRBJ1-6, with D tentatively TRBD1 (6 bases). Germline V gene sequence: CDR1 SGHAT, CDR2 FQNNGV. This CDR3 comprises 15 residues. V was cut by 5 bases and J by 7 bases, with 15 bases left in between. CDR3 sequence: CASSNIGQGNSPLHF. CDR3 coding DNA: TGTGCCAGCAGCAATATAGGGCAGGGGAATTCACCCCTCCACTTT.

CDR3 bases: TGTGCCAGCAGCCAGCTAGCGGGGTCCTCCTACAATGAGCAGTTCTTC. It encodes CASSQLAGSSYNEQFF. The chain combines TRBV4-2 with TRBJ2-1; TRBD2 agrees at 9 bases. This CDR3 has 16 residues. Looked up from germline, CDR1 is LGHNA and CDR2 is YNFKEQ. V lost 3 bases and J lost 0; bases outside the gene matches: 3.

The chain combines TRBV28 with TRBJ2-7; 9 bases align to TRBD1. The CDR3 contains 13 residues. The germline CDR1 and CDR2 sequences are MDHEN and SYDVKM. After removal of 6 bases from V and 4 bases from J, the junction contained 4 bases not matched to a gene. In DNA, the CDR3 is TGTGCCAGCAGGCGGGACAGGGTTTACGAGCAGTACTTC. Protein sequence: CASRRDRVYEQYF.

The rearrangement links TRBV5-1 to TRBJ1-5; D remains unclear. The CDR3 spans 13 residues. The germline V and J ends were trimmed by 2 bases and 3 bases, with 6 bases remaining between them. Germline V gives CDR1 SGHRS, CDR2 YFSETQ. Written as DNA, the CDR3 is TGCGCCAGCAGCTTAGCACCCAATCAGCCCCAGCATTTT. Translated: CASSLAPNQPQHF.

CDR3 protein: CAASGTTNEKLFF. The CDR3 DNA follows: TGTGCCGCATCCGGGACTACTAATGAAAAACTGTTTTTT. The chain uses TRBV28 and TRBJ1-4, with D possibly being TRBD1 (5 bases). Trimming cost V 11 bases and J 2 bases, with 12 bases left between them. This CDR3 spans 13 amino acids. Germline CDR1 reads MDHEN; CDR2 reads SYDVKM.

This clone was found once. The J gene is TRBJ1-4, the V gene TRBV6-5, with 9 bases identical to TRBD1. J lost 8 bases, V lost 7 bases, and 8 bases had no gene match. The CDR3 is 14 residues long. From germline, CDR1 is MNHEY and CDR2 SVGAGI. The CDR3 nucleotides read TGTGCCAGCACCACGGACAGGGGAGCGGAAAAACTGTTTTTT. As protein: CASTTDRGAEKLFF.

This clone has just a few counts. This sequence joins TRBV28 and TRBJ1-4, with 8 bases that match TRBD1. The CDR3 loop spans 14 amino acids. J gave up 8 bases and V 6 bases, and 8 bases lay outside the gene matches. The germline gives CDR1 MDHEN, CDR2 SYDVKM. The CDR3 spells CASRGGQVTEKLFF. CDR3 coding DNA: TGTGCCAGCAGGGGGGGACAGGTCACAGAAAAACTGTTTTTT. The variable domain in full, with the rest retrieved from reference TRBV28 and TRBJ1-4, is DVKVTQSSRYLVKRTGEKVFLECVQDMDHENMFWYRQDPGLGLRLIYFSYDVKMKEKGDIPEGYSVSREKKERFSLILESASTNQTSMYLCASRGGQVTEKLFFGSGTQLSVL.

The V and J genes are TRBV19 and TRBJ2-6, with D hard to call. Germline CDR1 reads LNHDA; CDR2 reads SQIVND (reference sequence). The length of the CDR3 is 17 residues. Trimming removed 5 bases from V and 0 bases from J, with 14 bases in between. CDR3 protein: CASSVQVIGSGANVLTF. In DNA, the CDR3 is TGTGCCAGTAGTGTCCAGGTGATAGGCTCTGGGGCCAACGTCCTGACTTTC.

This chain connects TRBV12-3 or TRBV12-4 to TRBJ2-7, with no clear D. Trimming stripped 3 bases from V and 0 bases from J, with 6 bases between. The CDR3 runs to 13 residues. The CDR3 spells CASSLQVSYEQYF. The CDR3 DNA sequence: TGTGCCAGCAGTTTGCAGGTCTCCTACGAGCAGTACTTC.

DNA of the CDR3: TGTGCCATCAGGGGACTATCCGTTGATGAGCAGTTCTTC. Its translation: CAIRGLSVDEQFF. The J gene is TRBJ2-1, the V gene TRBV10-3, with TRBD2 matching over 7 bases. Per the germline V gene, CDR1 is ENHRY and CDR2 is SYGVKD. This CDR3 region has 13 residues. V gave up 6 bases and J gave up 8 bases; unmatched junction bases: 7.

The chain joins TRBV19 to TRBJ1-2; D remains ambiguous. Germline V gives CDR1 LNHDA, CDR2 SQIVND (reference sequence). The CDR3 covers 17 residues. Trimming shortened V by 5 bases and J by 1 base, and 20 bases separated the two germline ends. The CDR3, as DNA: TGTGCCAGTAGTCCTTCGCCCGGCACAACTAGTAACTATGGCTACACCTTC. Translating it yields CASSPSPGTTSNYGYTF.

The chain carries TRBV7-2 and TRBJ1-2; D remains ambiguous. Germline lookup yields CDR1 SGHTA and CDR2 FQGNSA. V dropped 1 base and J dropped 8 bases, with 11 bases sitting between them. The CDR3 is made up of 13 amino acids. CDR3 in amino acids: CASSLGSMGGYTF. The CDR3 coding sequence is TGTGCCAGCAGCTTAGGTTCCATGGGCGGCTACACCTTC.

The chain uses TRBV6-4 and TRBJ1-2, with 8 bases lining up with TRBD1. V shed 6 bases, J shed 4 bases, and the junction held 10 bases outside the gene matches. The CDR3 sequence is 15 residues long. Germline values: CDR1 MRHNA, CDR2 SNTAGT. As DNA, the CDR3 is TGTGCCAGCAGCCCCACGACAGGGGTCGGCTATGGCTACACCTTC. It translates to CASSPTTGVGYGYTF.

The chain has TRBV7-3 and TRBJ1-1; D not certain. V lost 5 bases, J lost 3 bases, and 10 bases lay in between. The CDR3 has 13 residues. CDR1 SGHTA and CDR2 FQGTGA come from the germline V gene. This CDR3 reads CASSLSEYTEAFF. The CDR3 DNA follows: TGTGCCAGCAGCCTATCGGAGTACACTGAAGCTTTCTTT.

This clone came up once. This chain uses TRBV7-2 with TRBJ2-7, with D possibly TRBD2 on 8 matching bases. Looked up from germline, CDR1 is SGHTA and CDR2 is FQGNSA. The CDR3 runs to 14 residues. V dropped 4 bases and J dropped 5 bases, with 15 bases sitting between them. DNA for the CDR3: TGTGCCAGCAGCTCGGGAGGGGGCCTCAACGAGCAGTACTTC. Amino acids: CASSSGGGLNEQYF. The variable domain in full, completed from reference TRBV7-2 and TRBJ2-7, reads GAGVSQSPSNKVTEKGKDVELRCDPISGHTALYWYRQSLGQGLEFLIYFQGNSAPDKSGLPSDRFSAERTGGSVSTLTIQRTQQEDSAVYLCASSSGGGLNEQYFGPGTRLTVT.

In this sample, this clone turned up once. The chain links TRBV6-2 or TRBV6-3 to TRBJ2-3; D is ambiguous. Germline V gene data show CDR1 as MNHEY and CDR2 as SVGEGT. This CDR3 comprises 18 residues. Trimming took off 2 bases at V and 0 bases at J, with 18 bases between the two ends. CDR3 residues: CASSYNRSIAASTDTQYF. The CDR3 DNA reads TGTGCCAGCAGTTACAACCGATCTATCGCGGCGAGCACAGATACGCAGTATTTT.

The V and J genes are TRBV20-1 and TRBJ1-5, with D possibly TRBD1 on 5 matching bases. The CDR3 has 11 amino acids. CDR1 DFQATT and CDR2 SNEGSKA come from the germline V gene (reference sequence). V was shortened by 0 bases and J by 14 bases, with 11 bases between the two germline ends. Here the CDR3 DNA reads TGCAGTGCTAGAGATGGGAGGGGAGAGCATTTT. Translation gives CSARDGRGEHF.

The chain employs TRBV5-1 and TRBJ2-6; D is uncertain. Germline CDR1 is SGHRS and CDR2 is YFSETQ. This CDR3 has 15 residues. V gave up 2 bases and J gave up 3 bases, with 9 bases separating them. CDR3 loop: CASSFTYGGANVLTF. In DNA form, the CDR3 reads TGCGCCAGCAGCTTCACTTACGGTGGGGCCAACGTCCTGACTTTC.

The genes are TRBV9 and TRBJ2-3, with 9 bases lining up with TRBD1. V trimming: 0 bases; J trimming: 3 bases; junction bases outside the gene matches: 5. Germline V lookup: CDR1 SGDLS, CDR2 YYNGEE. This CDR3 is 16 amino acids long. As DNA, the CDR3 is TGTGCCAGCAGCGTAGGTACAGGGGGCCAAACAGATACGCAGTATTTT. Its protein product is CASSVGTGGQTDTQYF. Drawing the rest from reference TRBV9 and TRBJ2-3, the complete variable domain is DSGVTQTPKHLITATGQRVTLRCSPRSGDLSVYWYQQSLDQGLQFLIQYYNGEERAKGNILERFSAQQFPDLHSELNLSSLELGDSALYFCASSVGTGGQTDTQYFGPGTRLTVL.

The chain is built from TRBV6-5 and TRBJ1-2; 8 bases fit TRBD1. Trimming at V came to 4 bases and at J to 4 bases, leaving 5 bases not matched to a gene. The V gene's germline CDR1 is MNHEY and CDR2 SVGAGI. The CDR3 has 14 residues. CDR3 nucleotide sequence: TGTGCCAGCAGTTCGGCAGGGGGCGGCTATGGCTACACCTTC. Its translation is CASSSAGGGYGYTF.